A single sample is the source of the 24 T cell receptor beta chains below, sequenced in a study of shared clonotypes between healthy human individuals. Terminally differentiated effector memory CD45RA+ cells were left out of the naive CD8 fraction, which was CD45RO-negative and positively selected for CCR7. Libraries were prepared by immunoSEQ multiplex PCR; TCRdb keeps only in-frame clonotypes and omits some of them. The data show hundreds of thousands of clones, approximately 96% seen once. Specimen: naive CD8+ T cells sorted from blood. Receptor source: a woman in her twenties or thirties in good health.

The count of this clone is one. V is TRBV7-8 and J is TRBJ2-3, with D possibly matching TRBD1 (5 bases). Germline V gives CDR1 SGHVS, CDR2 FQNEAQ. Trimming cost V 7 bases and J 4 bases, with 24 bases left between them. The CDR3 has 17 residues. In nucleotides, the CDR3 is TGTGCCAGCACCTCATCATTTGTGGGGCCCTTTTCAGATACGCAGTATTTT. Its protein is CASTSSFVGPFSDTQYF.

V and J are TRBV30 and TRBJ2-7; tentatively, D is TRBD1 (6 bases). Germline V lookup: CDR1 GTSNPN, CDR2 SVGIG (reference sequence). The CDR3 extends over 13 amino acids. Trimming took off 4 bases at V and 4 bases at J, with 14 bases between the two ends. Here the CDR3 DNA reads TGTGCCTGGACCGCGGACAGAGTTTACGAGCAGTACTTC. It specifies CAWTADRVYEQYF.

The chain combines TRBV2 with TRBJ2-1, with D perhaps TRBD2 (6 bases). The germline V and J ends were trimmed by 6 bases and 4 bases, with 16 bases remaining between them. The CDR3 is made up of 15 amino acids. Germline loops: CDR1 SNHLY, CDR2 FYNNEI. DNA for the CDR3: TGTGCCAGCAGACTTACGGGAGCGGGTTACAATGAGCAGTTCTTC. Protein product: CASRLTGAGYNEQFF.

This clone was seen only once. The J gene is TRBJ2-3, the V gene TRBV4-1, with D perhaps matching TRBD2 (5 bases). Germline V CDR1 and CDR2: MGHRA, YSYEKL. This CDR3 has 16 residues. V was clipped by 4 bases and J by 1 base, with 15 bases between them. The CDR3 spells CASSLRGAGGTDTQYF. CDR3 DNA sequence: TGCGCCAGCAGCCTCCGGGGAGCCGGGGGCACAGATACGCAGTATTTT.

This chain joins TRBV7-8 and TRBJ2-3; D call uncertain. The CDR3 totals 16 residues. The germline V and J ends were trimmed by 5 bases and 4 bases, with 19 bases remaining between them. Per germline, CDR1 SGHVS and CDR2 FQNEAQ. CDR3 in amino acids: CASSAVSGPAPDTQYF. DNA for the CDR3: TGTGCCAGCAGCGCCGTATCCGGGCCCGCACCAGATACGCAGTATTTT. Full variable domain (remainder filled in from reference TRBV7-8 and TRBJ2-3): GAGVSQSPRYKVAKRGQDVALRCDPISGHVSLFWYQQALGQGPEFLTYFQNEAQLDKSGLPSDRFFAERPEGSVSTLKIQRTQQEDSAVYLCASSAVSGPAPDTQYFGPGTRLTVL.

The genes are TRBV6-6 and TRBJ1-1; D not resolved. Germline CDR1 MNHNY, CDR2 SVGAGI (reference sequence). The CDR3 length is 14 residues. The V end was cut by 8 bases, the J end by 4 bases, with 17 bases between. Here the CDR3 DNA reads TGTGCCAGCTTCCCGGGATGGGGTACCACTGAAGCTTTCTTT. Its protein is CASFPGWGTTEAFF.

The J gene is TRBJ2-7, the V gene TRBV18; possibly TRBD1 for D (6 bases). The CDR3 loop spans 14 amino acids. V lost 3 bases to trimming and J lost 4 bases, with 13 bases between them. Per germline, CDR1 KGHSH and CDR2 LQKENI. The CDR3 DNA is TGTGCCAGCTCACCTCGGGACAATGTTTACGAGCAGTACTTC. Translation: CASSPRDNVYEQYF.

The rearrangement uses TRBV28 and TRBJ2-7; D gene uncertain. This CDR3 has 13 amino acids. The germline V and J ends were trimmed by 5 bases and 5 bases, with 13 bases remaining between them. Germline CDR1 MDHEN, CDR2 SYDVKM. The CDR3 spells CASSASMRHEQYF. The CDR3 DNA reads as TGTGCCAGCAGTGCCAGTATGCGCCACGAGCAGTACTTC.

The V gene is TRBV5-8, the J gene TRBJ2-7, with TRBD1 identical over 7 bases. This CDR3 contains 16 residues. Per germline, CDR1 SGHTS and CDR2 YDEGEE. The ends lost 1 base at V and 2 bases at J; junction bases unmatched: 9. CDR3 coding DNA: TGTGCCAGCAGCTTGCCTCCTCGACAGGGTGCCTACGAGCAGTACTTC. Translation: CASSLPPRQGAYEQYF.

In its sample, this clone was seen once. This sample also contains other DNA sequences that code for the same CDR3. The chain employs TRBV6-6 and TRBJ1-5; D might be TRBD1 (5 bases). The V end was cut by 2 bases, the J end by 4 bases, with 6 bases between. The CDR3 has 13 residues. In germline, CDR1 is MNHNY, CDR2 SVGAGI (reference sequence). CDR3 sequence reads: CASSYKGNQPQHF. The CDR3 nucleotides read TGTGCCAGCAGTTACAAGGGGAATCAGCCCCAGCATTTT.

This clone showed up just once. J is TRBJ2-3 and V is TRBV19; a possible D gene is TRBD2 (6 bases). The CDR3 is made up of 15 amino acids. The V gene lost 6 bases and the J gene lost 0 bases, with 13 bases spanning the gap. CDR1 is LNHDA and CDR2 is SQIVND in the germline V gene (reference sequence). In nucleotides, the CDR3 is TGTGCCAGTAGGCGGGGCTTAGAAAGCACAGATACGCAGTATTTT. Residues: CASRRGLESTDTQYF.

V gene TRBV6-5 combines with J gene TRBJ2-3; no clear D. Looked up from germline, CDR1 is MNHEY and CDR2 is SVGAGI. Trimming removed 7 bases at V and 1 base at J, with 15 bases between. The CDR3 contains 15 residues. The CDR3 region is CASNPLPLGTDTQYF. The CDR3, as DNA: TGTGCCAGCAACCCCCTACCTTTAGGCACAGATACGCAGTATTTT.

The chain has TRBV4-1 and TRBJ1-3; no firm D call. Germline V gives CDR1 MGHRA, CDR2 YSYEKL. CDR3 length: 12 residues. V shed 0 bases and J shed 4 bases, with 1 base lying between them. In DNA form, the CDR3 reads TGCGCCAGCAGCCAAGAAGGAAACACCATATATTTT. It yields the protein CASSQEGNTIYF.

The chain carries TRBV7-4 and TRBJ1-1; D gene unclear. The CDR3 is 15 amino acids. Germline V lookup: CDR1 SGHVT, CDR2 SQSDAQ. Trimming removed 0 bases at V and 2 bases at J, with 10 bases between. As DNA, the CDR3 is TGTGCCAGCAGCTTAGCGTTCAGGAGTAACACTGAAGCTTTCTTT. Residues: CASSLAFRSNTEAFF.

The CDR3: CSVLEGVIRETQYF. The CDR3 DNA follows: TGCAGCGTTCTGGAGGGAGTAATAAGAGAGACCCAGTACTTC. The J gene is TRBJ2-5, the V gene TRBV29-1, with a weak D call TRBD2 (6 bases). Per germline, CDR1 SQVTM and CDR2 ANQGSEA. Trimming stripped 5 bases from V and 4 bases from J, with 17 bases between. The CDR3 is 14 residues long.

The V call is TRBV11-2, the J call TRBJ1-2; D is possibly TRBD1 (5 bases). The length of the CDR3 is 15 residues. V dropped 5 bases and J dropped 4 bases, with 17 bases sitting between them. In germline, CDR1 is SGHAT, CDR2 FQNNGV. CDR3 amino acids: CASSPGRGSGYGYTF. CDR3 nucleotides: TGTGCCAGCAGCCCGGGGCGGGGTAGTGGCTATGGCTACACCTTC.

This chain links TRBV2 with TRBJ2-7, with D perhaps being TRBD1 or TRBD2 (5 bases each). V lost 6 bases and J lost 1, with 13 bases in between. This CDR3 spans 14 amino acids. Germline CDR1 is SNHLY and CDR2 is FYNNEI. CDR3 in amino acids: CASRGRDRSYEQYF. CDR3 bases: TGTGCCAGCAGGGGCCGGGACCGATCCTACGAGCAGTACTTC. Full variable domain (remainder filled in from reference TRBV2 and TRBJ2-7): EPEVTQTPSHQVTQMGQEVILRCVPISNHLYFYWYRQILGQKVEFLVSFYNNEISEKSEIFDDQFSVERPDGSNFTLKIRSTKLEDSAMYFCASRGRDRSYEQYFGPGTRLTVT.

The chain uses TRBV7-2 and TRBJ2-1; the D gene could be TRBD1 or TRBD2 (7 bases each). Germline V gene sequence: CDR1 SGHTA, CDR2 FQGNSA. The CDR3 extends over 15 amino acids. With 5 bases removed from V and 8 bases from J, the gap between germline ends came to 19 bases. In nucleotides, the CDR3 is TGTGCCAGCAGCCAGGGGGGGGTTCGGTGGGATGAGCAGTTCTTC. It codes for CASSQGGVRWDEQFF.

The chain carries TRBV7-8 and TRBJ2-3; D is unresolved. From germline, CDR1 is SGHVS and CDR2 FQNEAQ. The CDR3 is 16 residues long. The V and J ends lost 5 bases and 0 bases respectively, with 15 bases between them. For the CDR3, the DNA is TGTGCCAGCAGCCCGAGAAGAGGTCCTAGCACAGATACGCAGTATTTT. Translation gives CASSPRRGPSTDTQYF.

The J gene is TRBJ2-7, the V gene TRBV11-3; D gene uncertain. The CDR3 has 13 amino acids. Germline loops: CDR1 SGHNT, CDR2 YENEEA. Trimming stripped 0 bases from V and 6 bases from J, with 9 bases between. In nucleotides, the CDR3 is TGTGCCAGCAGCTTAGATCCTGGATTCGAGCAGTACTTC. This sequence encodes CASSLDPGFEQYF. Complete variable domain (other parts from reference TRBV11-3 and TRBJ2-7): EAGVVQSPRYKIIEKKQPVAFWCNPISGHNTLYWYLQNLGQGPELLIRYENEEAVDDSQLPKDRFSAERLKGVDSTLKIQPAELGDSAVYLCASSLDPGFEQYFGPGTRLTVT.

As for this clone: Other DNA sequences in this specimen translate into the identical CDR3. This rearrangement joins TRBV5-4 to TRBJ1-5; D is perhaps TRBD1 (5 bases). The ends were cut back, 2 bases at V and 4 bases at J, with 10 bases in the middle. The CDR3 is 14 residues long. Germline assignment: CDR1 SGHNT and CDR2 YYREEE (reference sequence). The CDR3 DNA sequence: TGTGCCAGCAGCTTCGGGGGATCTAATCAGCCCCAGCATTTT. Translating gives CASSFGGSNQPQHF.

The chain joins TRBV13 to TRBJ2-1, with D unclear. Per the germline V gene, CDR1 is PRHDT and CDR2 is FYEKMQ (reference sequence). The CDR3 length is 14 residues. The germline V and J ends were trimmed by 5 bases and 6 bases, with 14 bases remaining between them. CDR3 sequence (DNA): TGTGCCAGCAGCCTGAACTATGAACCCAATGAGCAGTTCTTC. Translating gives CASSLNYEPNEQFF. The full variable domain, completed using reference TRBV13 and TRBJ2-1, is AAGVIQSPRHLIKEKRETATLKCYPIPRHDTVYWYQQGPGQDPQFLISFYEKMQSDKGSIPDRFSAQQFSDYHSELNMSSLELGDSALYFCASSLNYEPNEQFFGPGTRLTVL.

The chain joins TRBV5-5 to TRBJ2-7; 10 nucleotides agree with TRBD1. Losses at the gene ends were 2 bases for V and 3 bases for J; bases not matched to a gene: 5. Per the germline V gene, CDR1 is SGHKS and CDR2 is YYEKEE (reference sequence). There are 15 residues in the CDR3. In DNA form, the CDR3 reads TGTGCCAGCAGCTTAAGGACAGGGGGACTCTACGAGCAGTACTTC. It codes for CASSLRTGGLYEQYF.

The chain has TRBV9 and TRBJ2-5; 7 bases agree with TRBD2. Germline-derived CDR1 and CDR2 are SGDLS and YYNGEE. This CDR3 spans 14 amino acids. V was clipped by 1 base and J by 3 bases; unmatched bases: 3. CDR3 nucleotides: TGTGCCAGCAGCGTACAGGGAGGGAAAGAGACCCAGTACTTC. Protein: CASSVQGGKETQYF.